Listed below are T cell receptor beta chains from one sample, sequenced in a study of vaccination and CD4 T cells after COVID-19. No antigen has been assigned to these receptors. TCRdb fed the PCR reads into MiXCR, producing one record per CDR3 protein. The sample lists approximately 9,400 distinct CDR3 sequences; 70% to 75% were seen once. The sequencing input was CD4+ T cells from blood, cultured in vitro. These receptors came from a human donor who had recovered from COVID-19. The CDR3 runs from the conserved cysteine through the conserved F or W. A D gene is named only where the DNA matches it firmly. Size is stated for part of the rows, as once, few or many counts, or as a class when the clone is expanded.

clone size: large
V gene: TRBV7-9
J gene: TRBJ1-1
D gene: -
CDR3 protein: CASSDMGGGNTEAFF
CDR3 DNA: TGTGCCAGCAGTGATATGGGGGGAGGGAACACTGAAGCTTTCTTT

clone size: -
V gene: TRBV20-1
J gene: TRBJ2-2
D gene: TRBD1
CDR3 protein: CSATPWDRANTGELFF
CDR3 DNA: TGCAGTGCTACTCCCTGGGACAGGGCGAACACCGGGGAGCTGTTTTTT

clone size: few
V gene: TRBV6-2/TRBV6-3
J gene: TRBJ2-5
D gene: -
CDR3 protein: CASSYPQGAPLREKTQYF
CDR3 DNA: TGTGCCAGCAGTTACCCGCAGGGGGCCCCTTTGCGGGAGAAGACCCAGTACTTC

clone size: -
V gene: TRBV28
J gene: TRBJ1-2
D gene: -
CDR3 protein: CASSLGRSNRNGYTF
CDR3 DNA: TGTGCCAGCAGTTTAGGGCGGTCGAACAGGAATGGCTACACCTTC

clone size: -
V gene: TRBV6-1
J gene: TRBJ1-2
D gene: -
CDR3 protein: CASTSMAAGAGGYTF
CDR3 DNA: TGTGCCAGCACCTCGATGGCGGCAGGGGCGGGTGGCTACACCTTC

clone size: once
V gene: TRBV6-1
J gene: TRBJ2-2
D gene: TRBD2
CDR3 protein: CASGTGTSGTGELFF
CDR3 DNA: TGTGCCAGCGGAACCGGGACTAGCGGCACCGGGGAGCTGTTTTTT

clone size: -
V gene: TRBV7-2
J gene: TRBJ2-2
D gene: -
CDR3 protein: CASSSSGTRNTGELFF
CDR3 DNA: TGTGCCAGCAGCTCTTCCGGGACACGGAACACCGGGGAGCTGTTTTTT

clone size: -
V gene: TRBV7-2
J gene: TRBJ1-6
D gene: -
CDR3 protein: CASSLDFKPLHF
CDR3 DNA: TGTGCCAGCAGCTTAGACTTTAAACCCCTCCACTTT

clone size: -
V gene: TRBV28
J gene: TRBJ2-2
D gene: -
CDR3 protein: CASNVATSAGELFF
CDR3 DNA: TGTGCCAGCAATGTGGCCACCAGTGCCGGGGAGCTGTTTTTT

clone size: -
V gene: TRBV6-2/TRBV6-3
J gene: TRBJ1-1
D gene: -
CDR3 protein: CASREPTGLPAAFF
CDR3 DNA: TGTGCCAGCAGGGAACCTACAGGGCTACCTGCAGCTTTCTTT

clone size: -
V gene: TRBV28
J gene: TRBJ1-6
D gene: TRBD1
CDR3 protein: CASSFGTVNNSPLHF
CDR3 DNA: TGTGCCAGCAGTTTCGGGACAGTAAATAATTCACCCCTCCACTTT

clone size: few
V gene: TRBV28
J gene: TRBJ2-1
D gene: TRBD2
CDR3 protein: CASRLPLAGESNEQFF
CDR3 DNA: TGTGCCAGCAGACTACCTTTAGCGGGAGAGTCCAATGAGCAGTTCTTC

clone size: few
V gene: TRBV7-2
J gene: TRBJ1-6
D gene: -
CDR3 protein: CASTRWGSYNSPLHF
CDR3 DNA: TGTGCCAGCACCCGCTGGGGGTCCTATAATTCACCCCTCCACTTT

clone size: -
V gene: TRBV7-2
J gene: TRBJ1-3
D gene: TRBD1
CDR3 protein: CASSLDYRGGSGNTIYF
CDR3 DNA: TGTGCCAGCAGCTTAGACTACAGGGGTGGCTCTGGAAACACCATATATTTT

clone size: once
V gene: TRBV7-2
J gene: TRBJ2-3
D gene: TRBD2
CDR3 protein: CASSPRVAGSDTQYF
CDR3 DNA: TGTGCCAGCAGCCCGAGGGTAGCGGGCTCCGATACGCAGTATTTT

clone size: -
V gene: TRBV7-2
J gene: TRBJ1-5
D gene: -
CDR3 protein: CASSPWGASDQPQHF
CDR3 DNA: TGTGCCAGCAGCCCCTGGGGGGCCAGCGATCAGCCCCAGCATTTT

clone size: -
V gene: TRBV6-2/TRBV6-3
J gene: TRBJ1-2
D gene: -
CDR3 protein: CASSYWGQGGYTF
CDR3 DNA: TGTGCCAGCAGTTACTGGGGCCAGGGAGGCTACACCTTC

clone size: -
V gene: TRBV27
J gene: TRBJ1-5
D gene: -
CDR3 protein: CASSSGQINQPQHF
CDR3 DNA: TGTGCCAGCAGTTCCGGACAGATCAATCAGCCCCAGCATTTT

clone size: -
V gene: TRBV18
J gene: TRBJ1-1
D gene: TRBD1
CDR3 protein: CASSPRGQANTEAFF
CDR3 DNA: TGTGCCAGCTCACCAAGGGGGCAGGCGAACACTGAAGCTTTCTTT

clone size: -
V gene: TRBV7-2
J gene: TRBJ2-1
D gene: -
CDR3 protein: CASSLTLMRGGAGGNEQFF
CDR3 DNA: TGTGCCAGCAGCTTAACGTTGATGAGGGGGGGAGCGGGCGGCAATGAGCAGTTCTTC

clone size: -
V gene: TRBV5-6
J gene: TRBJ1-2
D gene: -
CDR3 protein: CASSPGSNYGYTF
CDR3 DNA: TGTGCCAGCAGTCCCGGGTCCAACTATGGCTACACCTTC

clone size: -
V gene: TRBV7-9
J gene: TRBJ2-3
D gene: -
CDR3 protein: CASSLEGVATQYF
CDR3 DNA: TGTGCCAGCAGCTTAGAAGGCGTCGCCACGCAGTATTTT

clone size: -
V gene: TRBV10-3
J gene: TRBJ1-2
D gene: -
CDR3 protein: CAISERVNYGYTF
CDR3 DNA: TGTGCCATCAGTGAAAGGGTAAACTATGGCTACACCTTC

clone size: -
V gene: TRBV27
J gene: TRBJ2-7
D gene: -
CDR3 protein: CASSLSGGGALSGYYEQYF
CDR3 DNA: TGTGCCAGCAGTTTATCGGGTGGAGGGGCCTTAAGCGGGTACTACGAGCAGTACTTC

clone size: -
V gene: TRBV4-3
J gene: TRBJ1-2
D gene: TRBD1
CDR3 protein: CASSQGQGSYGYTF
CDR3 DNA: TGCGCCAGCAGCCAAGGACAGGGTTCCTATGGCTACACCTTC

clone size: -
V gene: TRBV7-2
J gene: TRBJ1-5
D gene: TRBD1
CDR3 protein: CASSLAPYRGRGNQPQHF
CDR3 DNA: TGTGCCAGCAGCTTAGCCCCCTACAGGGGGCGAGGCAATCAGCCCCAGCATTTT

clone size: -
V gene: TRBV19
J gene: TRBJ1-1
D gene: TRBD1
CDR3 protein: CASSMASTGNTEAFF
CDR3 DNA: TGTGCCAGTAGTATGGCCTCGACAGGGAATACTGAAGCTTTCTTT

clone size: once
V gene: TRBV18
J gene: TRBJ1-5
D gene: TRBD1
CDR3 protein: CASSNRGPGQPQHF
CDR3 DNA: TGTGCCAGCTCCAACAGGGGGCCGGGTCAGCCCCAGCATTTT

clone size: -
V gene: TRBV21-1
J gene: TRBJ1-6
D gene: -
CDR3 protein: CASSLFQDRKASYNSPLHF
CDR3 DNA: TGTGCCAGCAGCCTGTTTCAGGACAGGAAAGCATCCTATAATTCACCCCTCCACTTT

clone size: -
V gene: TRBV6-5
J gene: TRBJ1-5
D gene: -
CDR3 protein: CASSYIGGGQPQHF
CDR3 DNA: TGTGCCAGCAGTTACATCGGGGGCGGTCAGCCCCAGCATTTT

clone size: -
V gene: TRBV20-1
J gene: TRBJ2-3
D gene: TRBD1
CDR3 protein: CSTNGQGALDTQYF
CDR3 DNA: TGCAGTACCAACGGACAGGGGGCTTTAGATACGCAGTATTTT

clone size: once
V gene: TRBV20-1
J gene: TRBJ1-1
D gene: -
CDR3 protein: CSARAGRVWTEAFF
CDR3 DNA: TGCAGTGCTAGAGCCGGCAGGGTATGGACTGAAGCTTTCTTT

clone size: -
V gene: TRBV7-2
J gene: TRBJ2-5
D gene: TRBD2
CDR3 protein: CASSSRGLAGGPQTQYF
CDR3 DNA: TGTGCCAGCAGCTCCCGGGGACTAGCGGGAGGGCCCCAGACCCAGTACTTC

clone size: -
V gene: TRBV7-2
J gene: TRBJ1-1
D gene: TRBD1
CDR3 protein: CASSLATGLGTEAFF
CDR3 DNA: TGTGCCAGCAGCTTAGCGACAGGGTTGGGCACTGAAGCTTTCTTT

clone size: -
V gene: TRBV11-2
J gene: TRBJ1-2
D gene: TRBD1
CDR3 protein: CASSPNRGGYGYTF
CDR3 DNA: TGTGCCAGCAGCCCGAACAGGGGTGGCTATGGCTACACCTTC

clone size: -
V gene: TRBV7-2
J gene: TRBJ2-5
D gene: TRBD2
CDR3 protein: CASSFGTSGSYQETQYF
CDR3 DNA: TGTGCCAGCAGCTTCGGGACTAGCGGGAGTTACCAAGAGACCCAGTACTTC

clone size: -
V gene: TRBV5-6
J gene: TRBJ2-5
D gene: TRBD1
CDR3 protein: CASSLAGTGETQYF
CDR3 DNA: TGTGCCAGCAGCTTGGCTGGGACAGGAGAGACCCAGTACTTC

clone size: -
V gene: TRBV6-1
J gene: TRBJ1-2
D gene: TRBD1
CDR3 protein: CASRDTGGVDFSGYTF
CDR3 DNA: TGTGCCAGCAGAGATACAGGGGGGGTCGATTTTTCCGGCTACACCTTC

clone size: -
V gene: TRBV24-1
J gene: TRBJ1-1
D gene: TRBD1
CDR3 protein: CATSDGGQGMNTEAFF
CDR3 DNA: TGTGCCACCAGTGATGGCGGACAGGGTATGAACACTGAAGCTTTCTTT

clone size: -
V gene: TRBV23-1
J gene: TRBJ1-2
D gene: -
CDR3 protein: CASSQSYGYTF
CDR3 DNA: TGCGCCAGCAGTCAATCGTATGGCTACACCTTC

clone size: -
V gene: TRBV27
J gene: TRBJ2-5
D gene: TRBD2
CDR3 protein: CASSILAGGPQETQYF
CDR3 DNA: TGTGCCAGCAGTATCCTAGCGGGAGGTCCCCAAGAGACCCAGTACTTC

clone size: -
V gene: TRBV6-1
J gene: TRBJ1-5
D gene: TRBD1
CDR3 protein: CASNGQASGQPQHF
CDR3 DNA: TGTGCCAGCAACGGACAGGCGTCGGGGCAGCCCCAGCATTTT

clone size: -
V gene: TRBV30
J gene: TRBJ1-5
D gene: TRBD1
CDR3 protein: CAWRDRVEAGNSNQPQHF
CDR3 DNA: TGTGCCTGGAGAGACAGGGTCGAGGCCGGGAATAGCAATCAGCCCCAGCATTTT

clone size: -
V gene: TRBV20-1
J gene: TRBJ2-1
D gene: TRBD1
CDR3 protein: CSATGTASNEQFF
CDR3 DNA: TGCAGTGCAACCGGGACAGCCTCCAATGAGCAGTTCTTC

clone size: -
V gene: TRBV19
J gene: TRBJ2-7
D gene: -
CDR3 protein: CASSTVWSALREQYF
CDR3 DNA: TGTGCCAGTAGTACTGTCTGGAGCGCCTTGAGGGAGCAGTACTTC

clone size: once
V gene: TRBV28
J gene: TRBJ1-1
D gene: -
CDR3 protein: CASSPNQGPRWEAFF
CDR3 DNA: TGTGCCAGCAGTCCAAACCAGGGTCCGAGGTGGGAAGCTTTCTTT

clone size: -
V gene: TRBV19
J gene: TRBJ1-5
D gene: TRBD1
CDR3 protein: CASSGQVNQPQHF
CDR3 DNA: TGTGCCAGCTCCGGACAGGTCAATCAGCCCCAGCATTTT

clone size: -
V gene: TRBV19
J gene: TRBJ1-6
D gene: -
CDR3 protein: CATGRGLSPLHF
CDR3 DNA: TGTGCCACGGGACGGGGACTTTCACCCCTCCACTTT

clone size: once
V gene: TRBV5-1
J gene: TRBJ2-7
D gene: TRBD1
CDR3 protein: CASNKQGGLSEQYF
CDR3 DNA: TGCGCCAGCAACAAACAAGGGGGCTTGAGCGAGCAGTACTTC

clone size: -
V gene: TRBV3-1
J gene: TRBJ1-2
D gene: -
CDR3 protein: CASSQLMIYGYTF
CDR3 DNA: TGTGCCAGCAGCCAGCTCATGATATATGGCTACACCTTC

clone size: -
V gene: TRBV28
J gene: TRBJ2-5
D gene: TRBD2
CDR3 protein: CASSLQALAGAGETQYF
CDR3 DNA: TGTGCCAGCAGTTTACAGGCACTAGCGGGGGCGGGAGAGACCCAGTACTTC

clone size: medium-sized
V gene: TRBV27
J gene: TRBJ2-1
D gene: -
CDR3 protein: CASSSPGSAREQFF
CDR3 DNA: TGTGCCAGCAGTTCCCCCGGCAGCGCTCGCGAGCAGTTCTTC

clone size: -
V gene: TRBV27
J gene: TRBJ2-5
D gene: -
CDR3 protein: CASSPRRGAETQYF
CDR3 DNA: TGTGCCAGCAGCCCCAGGAGAGGAGCAGAGACCCAGTACTTC

clone size: -
V gene: TRBV7-8
J gene: TRBJ2-2
D gene: -
CDR3 protein: CASSLWDTLRTGELFF
CDR3 DNA: TGTGCCAGCAGCTTATGGGACACGCTTAGGACCGGGGAGCTGTTTTTT

clone size: -
V gene: TRBV28
J gene: TRBJ2-1
D gene: TRBD2
CDR3 protein: CASSSAGTRLNEQFF
CDR3 DNA: TGTGCCAGCAGTTCAGCCGGGACTAGGTTAAATGAGCAGTTCTTC

clone size: -
V gene: TRBV5-6
J gene: TRBJ1-2
D gene: -
CDR3 protein: CASSISPGHYGYTF
CDR3 DNA: TGTGCCAGCAGCATCTCCCCGGGACACTATGGCTACACCTTC

clone size: -
V gene: TRBV6-1
J gene: TRBJ1-5
D gene: -
CDR3 protein: CASKLSGYHQPQHF
CDR3 DNA: TGTGCCAGCAAGTTATCGGGATACCATCAGCCCCAGCATTTT

clone size: -
V gene: TRBV6-2/TRBV6-3
J gene: TRBJ1-2
D gene: -
CDR3 protein: CASSYTGESGYTF
CDR3 DNA: TGTGCCAGCAGTTACACCGGAGAATCCGGCTACACCTTC

clone size: -
V gene: TRBV7-2
J gene: TRBJ2-5
D gene: TRBD2
CDR3 protein: CASSLAGVETQYF
CDR3 DNA: TGTGCCAGCAGCTTGGCGGGAGTGGAGACCCAGTACTTC

clone size: -
V gene: TRBV6-5
J gene: TRBJ2-7
D gene: TRBD2
CDR3 protein: CASSYPRPGGIYEQYF
CDR3 DNA: TGTGCCAGCAGTTACCCTAGGCCCGGGGGGATCTACGAGCAGTACTTC